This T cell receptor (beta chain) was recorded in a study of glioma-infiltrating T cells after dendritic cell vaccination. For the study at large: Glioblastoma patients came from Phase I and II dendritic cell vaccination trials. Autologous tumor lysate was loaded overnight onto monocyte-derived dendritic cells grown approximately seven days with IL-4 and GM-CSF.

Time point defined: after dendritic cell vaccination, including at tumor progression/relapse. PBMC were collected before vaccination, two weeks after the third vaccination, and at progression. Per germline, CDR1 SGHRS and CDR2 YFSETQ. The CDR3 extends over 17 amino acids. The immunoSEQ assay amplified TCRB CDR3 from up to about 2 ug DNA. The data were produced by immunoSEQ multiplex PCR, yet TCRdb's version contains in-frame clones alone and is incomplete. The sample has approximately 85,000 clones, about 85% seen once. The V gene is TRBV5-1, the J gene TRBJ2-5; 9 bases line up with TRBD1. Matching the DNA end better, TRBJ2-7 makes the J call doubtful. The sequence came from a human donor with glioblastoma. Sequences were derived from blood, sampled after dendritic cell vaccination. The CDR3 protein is CASSSGQGYRGGYEQYF. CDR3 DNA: TGCGCCAGCAGCTCGGGACAGGGCTATCGAGGCGGGTACGAGCAGTACTTC.